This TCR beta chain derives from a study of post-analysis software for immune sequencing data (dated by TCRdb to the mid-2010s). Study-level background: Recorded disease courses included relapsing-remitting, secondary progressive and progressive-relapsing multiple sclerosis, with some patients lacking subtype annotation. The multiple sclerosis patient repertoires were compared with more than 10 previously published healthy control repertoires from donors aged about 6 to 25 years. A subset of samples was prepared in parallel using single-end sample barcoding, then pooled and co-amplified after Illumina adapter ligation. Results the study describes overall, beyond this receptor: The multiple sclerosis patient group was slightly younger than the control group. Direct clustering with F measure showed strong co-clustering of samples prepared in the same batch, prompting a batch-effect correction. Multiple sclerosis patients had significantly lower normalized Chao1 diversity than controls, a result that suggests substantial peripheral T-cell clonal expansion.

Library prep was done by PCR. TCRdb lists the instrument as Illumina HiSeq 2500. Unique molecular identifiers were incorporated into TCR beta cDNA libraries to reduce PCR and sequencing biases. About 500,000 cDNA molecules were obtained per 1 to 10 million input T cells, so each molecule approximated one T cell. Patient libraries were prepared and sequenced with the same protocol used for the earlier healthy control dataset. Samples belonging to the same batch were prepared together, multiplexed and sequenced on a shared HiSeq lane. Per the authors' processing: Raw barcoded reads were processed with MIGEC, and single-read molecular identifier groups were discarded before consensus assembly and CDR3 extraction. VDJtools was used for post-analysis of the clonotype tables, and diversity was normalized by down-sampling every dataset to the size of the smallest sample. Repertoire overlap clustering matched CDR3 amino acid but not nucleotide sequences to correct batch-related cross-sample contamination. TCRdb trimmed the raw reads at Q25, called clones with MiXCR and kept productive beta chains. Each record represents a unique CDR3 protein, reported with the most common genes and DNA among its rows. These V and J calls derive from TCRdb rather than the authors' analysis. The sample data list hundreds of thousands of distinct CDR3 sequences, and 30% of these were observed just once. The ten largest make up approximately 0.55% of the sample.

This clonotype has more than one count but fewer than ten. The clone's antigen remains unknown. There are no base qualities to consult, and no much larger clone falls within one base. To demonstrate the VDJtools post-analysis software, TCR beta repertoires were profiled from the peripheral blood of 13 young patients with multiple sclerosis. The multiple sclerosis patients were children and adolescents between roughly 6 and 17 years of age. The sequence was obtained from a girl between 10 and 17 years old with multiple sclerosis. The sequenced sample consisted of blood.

The CDR3 region reads CASSFPQDIGEQFF. The DNA reads TGTGCCAGCAGCTTCCCCCAGGACATTGGTGAGCAGTTCTTC. The rearranged segments are TRBV13 and TRBJ2-1; TRBD1 could be the D gene, as 5 bases match. Reading from cysteine to phenylalanine, the CDR3 counts 14 amino acids. The retained sequence is limited to the CDR3, 42 bases, with the frame set at the first base. V drops 3 bases and J drops 9 bases, leaving 15 bases in between. CDR1 PRHDT and CDR2 FYEKMQ are derived from the germline V gene (reference sequence).